These 11 T cell receptor beta chains were sequenced from one sample in a study of T cells after yellow fever vaccination. MiXCR, applied by TCRdb to the 5' RACE reads, yields one record per CDR3 protein. Among about 320,000 distinct CDR3 sequences listed, approximately 4% were seen once. Sequences were derived from PBMCs, sampled 15 days after the yellow fever booster vaccination. The source is a young man who received the YFV17D yellow fever vaccine.

The chain links TRBV24-1 to TRBJ2-2; D is unresolved. The CDR3 has 12 amino acids. Trimming took off 3 bases at V and 5 bases at J, with 3 bases between the two ends. Germline values: CDR1 KGHDR, CDR2 SFDVKD. The CDR3 DNA reads as TGTGCCACCAGTGATGGGACCGGGGAGCTGTTTTTT. It codes for CATSDGTGELFF.

In this sample, this clonotype turned up many times. The chain combines TRBV7-7 with TRBJ2-3, with D possibly being TRBD1 (5 bases). The ends were cut back, 1 base at V and 0 bases at J, with 8 bases in the middle. The CDR3 has 15 residues. Germline CDR1 SSHAT, CDR2 FNYEAQ (reference sequence). The DNA for the CDR3 is TGTGCCAGCAGCTTAGGCGACAGTAGCACAGATACGCAGTATTTT. Protein: CASSLGDSSTDTQYF. The whole variable domain, filled in from reference TRBV7-7 and TRBJ2-3, reads GAGVSQSPRYKVTKRGQDVTLRCDPISSHATLYWYQQALGQGPEFLTYFNYEAQPDKSGLPSDRFSAERPEGSISTLTIQRTEQRDSAMYRCASSLGDSSTDTQYFGPGTRLTVL.

This sequence joins TRBV12-3 or TRBV12-4 and TRBJ1-1; a weak D match, TRBD1 (6 bases). The V and J ends lost 5 bases and 3 bases respectively, with 13 bases between them. This CDR3 spans 14 amino acids. The CDR3, as DNA: TGTGCCAGCAGTGTATGGGGGGCTGACACTGAAGCTTTCTTT. It is translated as CASSVWGADTEAFF.

This clonotype was seen a handful of times. The chain uses TRBV4-1 and TRBJ2-1; either TRBD1 or TRBD2 may fit D (6 bases each). The CDR3 is made up of 16 amino acids. Trimming left V 5 bases short and J 0 bases short, with 14 bases between. Germline V CDR1 and CDR2: MGHRA, YSYEKL. The CDR3 nucleotides read TGCGCCAGCAGCGTACGGAGGGGGAGCTCCTACAATGAGCAGTTCTTC. Residues: CASSVRRGSSYNEQFF.

This clonotype was recorded many times. V is TRBV18 and J is TRBJ2-5, with D possibly matching TRBD2 (6 bases). Trimming stripped 6 bases from V and 5 bases from J, with 13 bases between. The CDR3 has 13 amino acids. The germline V gene encodes CDR1 KGHSH and CDR2 LQKENI. In DNA form, the CDR3 reads TGTGCCAGCTCGGGACTGCAGCAGGAGACCCAGTACTTC. Amino acid sequence: CASSGLQQETQYF.

This clonotype was counted many times. The chain employs TRBV5-1 and TRBJ1-1; D uncertain. Germline loops: CDR1 SGHRS, CDR2 YFSETQ. The CDR3 sequence is 11 residues long. Trimming took 6 bases from V and 7 from J, leaving 10 bases between them. The CDR3 bases are TGCGCCAGCACCTCTTCACGTGAAGCTTTCTTT. It specifies CASTSSREAFF.

In its sample, this clonotype was seen many times. This chain links TRBV12-3 or TRBV12-4 with TRBJ1-3; D possibly corresponds to TRBD1 (5 bases). This CDR3 is 15 amino acids long. The V end was cut by 6 bases, the J end by 4 bases, with 16 bases between. The CDR3 bases are TGTGCCAGCAGGTCACCCAGGGTCTCCGGAAACACCATATATTTT. Translating gives CASRSPRVSGNTIYF.

This clonotype was counted a few times. J is TRBJ2-7 and V is TRBV3-1; 9 positions match TRBD1. Germline V CDR1 and CDR2: LGHDT, YNNKEL (reference sequence). The CDR3 covers 12 residues. J lost 9 bases, V lost 5 bases, and 5 bases had no gene match. The DNA of the CDR3 is TGTGCCAGCAGCGACGGGACAGGGAGGCAGTACGTC. As protein: CASSDGTGRQYV.

This clonotype was found many times. The V call is TRBV10-3, the J call TRBJ2-7, with 7 bases lining up with TRBD1. CDR1 and CDR2 from the germline V gene are ENHRY and SYGVKD. The CDR3 is made up of 16 amino acids. The V segment lost 5 bases and the J segment 5 bases; nucleotides outside the gene matches: 15. The CDR3 bases are TGTGCCATCAGTTACCTTCGGGACCACAGGGGCCACGAGCAGTACGTC. Translation gives CAISYLRDHRGHEQYV.

This clonotype was observed a few times. The chain carries TRBV7-9 and TRBJ2-2; 7 bases are shared with TRBD2. This CDR3 contains 15 residues. After removal of 1 base from V and 6 bases from J, the junction contained 5 bases not matched to a gene. Germline assignment: CDR1 SEHNR and CDR2 FQNEAQ (reference sequence). The CDR3 DNA reads as TGTGCCAGCAGCTTAGTGGGGACTATTGCCGGGGAGCTGTTTTTT. It encodes CASSLVGTIAGELFF.

This chain connects TRBV5-1 to TRBJ1-4; D uncertain. Germline-derived CDR1 and CDR2 are SGHRS and YFSETQ. V lost 2 bases to trimming and J lost 8 bases, with 16 bases between them. This CDR3 has 15 residues. CDR3 sequence reads: CASSFGVQTGEKLFF. DNA of the CDR3: TGCGCCAGCAGCTTCGGTGTCCAGACGGGGGAAAAACTGTTTTTT.